These 2 T cell receptor beta chains originate from one sample sequenced in a study of blood T cells in healthy people across ages. For the second PCR, which ran for roughly 6 to 11 cycles, a sample-barcoded 5' primer and a J-beta primer mix were used. TCRdb re-called the 5' RACE reads through MiXCR, storing one row per CDR3 protein. Altogether some 850,000 distinct CDR3 sequences are present, 20% to 30% being singletons, with the ten largest covering 3%. The sample also formed part of further work on T cells of mothers and their children.

The source material was blood. These receptors were taken from a boy aged 5-17 years in good health.

In its sample, this clonotype was seen a few times. The chain has TRBV15 and TRBJ2-5; 12 bases are shared with TRBD1. Trimming at V came to 5 bases and at J to 5 bases, leaving 6 bases not matched to a gene. The CDR3 totals 15 residues. Germline CDR1 reads LNHNV; CDR2 reads YYDKDF (reference sequence). CDR3 loop: CATSGDRGLMETQYF. The CDR3 DNA is TGTGCCACCAGCGGGGACAGGGGGCTTATGGAGACCCAGTACTTC.

This clonotype was seen ten or more times. V is TRBV12-3 or TRBV12-4 and J is TRBJ2-7; D remains ambiguous. The length of the CDR3 is 12 residues. The V and J ends lost 3 bases and 2 bases respectively, with 5 bases between them. The CDR3 is CASSLVTYEQYF. For the CDR3, the DNA is TGTGCCAGCAGTTTGGTTACCTACGAGCAGTACTTC.